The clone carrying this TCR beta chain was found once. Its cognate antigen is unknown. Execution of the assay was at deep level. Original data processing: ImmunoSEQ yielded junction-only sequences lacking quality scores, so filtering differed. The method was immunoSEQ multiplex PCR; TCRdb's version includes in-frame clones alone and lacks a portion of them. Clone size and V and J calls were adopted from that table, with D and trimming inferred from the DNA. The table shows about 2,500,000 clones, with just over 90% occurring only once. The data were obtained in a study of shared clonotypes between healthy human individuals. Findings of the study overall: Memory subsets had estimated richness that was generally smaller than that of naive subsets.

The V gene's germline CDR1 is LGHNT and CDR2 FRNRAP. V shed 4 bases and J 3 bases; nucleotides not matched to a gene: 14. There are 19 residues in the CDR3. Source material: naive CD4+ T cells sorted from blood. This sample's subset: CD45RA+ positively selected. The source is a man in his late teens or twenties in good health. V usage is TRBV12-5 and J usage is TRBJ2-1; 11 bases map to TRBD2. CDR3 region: CASGSRGVGTSGDYNEQFF. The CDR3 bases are TGTGCTAGTGGTTCCCGCGGAGTCGGGACTAGCGGCGACTACAATGAGCAGTTCTTC.